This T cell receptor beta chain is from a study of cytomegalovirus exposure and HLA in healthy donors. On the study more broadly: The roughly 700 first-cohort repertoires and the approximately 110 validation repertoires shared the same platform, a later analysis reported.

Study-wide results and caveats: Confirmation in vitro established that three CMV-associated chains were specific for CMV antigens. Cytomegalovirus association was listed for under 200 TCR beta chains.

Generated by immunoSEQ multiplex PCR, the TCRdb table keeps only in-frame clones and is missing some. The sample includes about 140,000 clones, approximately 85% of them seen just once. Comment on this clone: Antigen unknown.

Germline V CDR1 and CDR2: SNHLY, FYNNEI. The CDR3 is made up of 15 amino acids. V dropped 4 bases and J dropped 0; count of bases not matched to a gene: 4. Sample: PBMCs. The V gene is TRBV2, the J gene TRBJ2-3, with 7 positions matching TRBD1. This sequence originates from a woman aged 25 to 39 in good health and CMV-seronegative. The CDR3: CASSAGGISTDTQYF. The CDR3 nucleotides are TGTGCCAGCAGTGCAGGGGGAATAAGCACAGATACGCAGTATTTT.